This is a list of T cell receptor beta chains from one sample in a study of T cell responses to AZD1222 COVID-19 vaccine. The protocol was immunoSEQ multiplex PCR, while the TCRdb copy is restricted to in-frame clones and leaves out a portion. Found here are about 140,000 clones, 80% to 95% of them singletons; the top ten hold roughly 3.6%. This specimen consisted of peripheral blood, obtained 28 days after the second AZD1222 dose. All receptors come from an adult who received the AZD1222 COVID-19 vaccine. Both conserved end residues are part of each CDR3. Fields, in order: V gene, J gene, CDR3 protein.

v_gene: TRBV18; j_gene: TRBJ2-1; CDR3aa: CASSPDRGLKNEQFF
v_gene: TRBV19; j_gene: TRBJ2-7; CDR3aa: CASSIRRTPVYEQYF
v_gene: TRBV6-1; j_gene: TRBJ2-7; CDR3aa: CASSEREQSVYEQYF
v_gene: TRBV5-1; j_gene: TRBJ2-7; CDR3aa: CASRPLASGGYEQYF
v_gene: TRBV7-3; j_gene: TRBJ2-7; CDR3aa: CASSKGQFEQYF
v_gene: TRBV5-6; j_gene: TRBJ1-1; CDR3aa: CASSLDRGGTEAFF
v_gene: TRBV7-9; j_gene: TRBJ2-5; CDR3aa: CASSLDRDVQETQYF
v_gene: TRBV12-3/TRBV12-4; j_gene: TRBJ1-6; CDR3aa: CASSFVESPLHF
v_gene: TRBV30; j_gene: TRBJ1-1; CDR3aa: CAWSVIRGAREGAFF
v_gene: TRBV5-1; j_gene: TRBJ1-1; CDR3aa: CASSLGPGFMNTEAFF
v_gene: TRBV18; j_gene: TRBJ2-1; CDR3aa: CASSRAGGPGSANEQFF
v_gene: TRBV28; j_gene: TRBJ2-7; CDR3aa: CASSLRGQSYEQYF
v_gene: TRBV6-6; j_gene: TRBJ1-1; CDR3aa: CASSYGSSNTEAFF
v_gene: TRBV6-1; j_gene: TRBJ1-5; CDR3aa: CASSEGLRQPQHF
v_gene: TRBV7-2; j_gene: TRBJ1-2; CDR3aa: CASSLRDGRSSNYGYTF
v_gene: TRBV9; j_gene: TRBJ2-7; CDR3aa: CASSVAPLIVGEQYF
v_gene: TRBV19; j_gene: TRBJ2-7; CDR3aa: CASSIETGEQYF
v_gene: TRBV20-1; j_gene: TRBJ2-1; CDR3aa: CSASGRYNEQFF
v_gene: TRBV4-2; j_gene: TRBJ1-3; CDR3aa: CASSQELSRAGDTIYF
v_gene: TRBV7-9; j_gene: TRBJ2-7; CDR3aa: CASSLQGGVYEQYF
v_gene: TRBV2; j_gene: TRBJ1-1; CDR3aa: CASTNRGREHTEAFF
v_gene: TRBV5-1; j_gene: TRBJ1-6; CDR3aa: CASSRDYNSPLHF
v_gene: TRBV14; j_gene: TRBJ1-4; CDR3aa: CASSQELGDEKLFF
v_gene: TRBV7-9; j_gene: TRBJ2-7; CDR3aa: CASRSGSSLEQYF
v_gene: TRBV20-1; j_gene: TRBJ2-7; CDR3aa: CSASQAGGYEQYF
v_gene: TRBV27; j_gene: TRBJ2-7; CDR3aa: CASSLLGRGAHTTYEQYF
v_gene: TRBV7-9; j_gene: TRBJ1-2; CDR3aa: CASSPGRSDGYTF
v_gene: TRBV27; j_gene: TRBJ2-7; CDR3aa: CASSLSAGPSYEQYF
v_gene: TRBV7-9; j_gene: TRBJ1-6; CDR3aa: CASSLGRDRVSPLHF
v_gene: TRBV27; j_gene: TRBJ1-5; CDR3aa: CASSWAGREDQPQHF
v_gene: TRBV2; j_gene: TRBJ1-5; CDR3aa: CASSEGRAAGQPQHF
v_gene: TRBV2; j_gene: TRBJ2-1; CDR3aa: CASSLQRSYNEQFF
v_gene: TRBV10-3; j_gene: TRBJ2-3; CDR3aa: CATNSGSTDTQYF
v_gene: TRBV29-1; j_gene: TRBJ1-1; CDR3aa: CSVELGQDTEAFF
v_gene: TRBV5-6; j_gene: TRBJ1-1; CDR3aa: CASSLEGKENTEAFF
v_gene: TRBV28; j_gene: TRBJ2-7; CDR3aa: CASSVLKREQYF
v_gene: TRBV28; j_gene: TRBJ2-1; CDR3aa: CASRPSGSYNEQFF
v_gene: TRBV11-3; j_gene: TRBJ2-1; CDR3aa: CASSQSDSGGDNEQFF
v_gene: TRBV28; j_gene: TRBJ1-3; CDR3aa: CASSSPGGNTIYF
v_gene: TRBV29-1; j_gene: TRBJ1-2; CDR3aa: CSVEGDGYTF
v_gene: TRBV6-6; j_gene: TRBJ1-5; CDR3aa: CASQWGRDQPQHF
v_gene: TRBV28; j_gene: TRBJ1-6; CDR3aa: CASGAGGLSPLHF
v_gene: TRBV7-2; j_gene: TRBJ1-3; CDR3aa: CASSLNGGPGGNTIYF